The 27 T cell receptor beta chains in this list originate from one sample, sequenced in a study of blood T cell repertoires in COVID-19. Clones were read by immunoSEQ multiplex PCR, and TCRdb kept only the in-frame ones, dropping some. Found here are about 100,000 clones, 82% of them singletons; the top ten hold under 5.5%. The material sequenced was peripheral blood. The receptors were sampled from a man in his 60s with acute or convalescent COVID-19.

The rearrangement joins TRBV5-4 to TRBJ2-7, with 8 bases matching TRBD2. The CDR3 is made up of 15 amino acids. Unmatched junction bases numbered 10, after V lost 4 bases and J lost 4 bases. Germline V gene sequence: CDR1 SGHNT, CDR2 YYREEE (reference sequence). CDR3 amino acids: CASSLLLAGFYEQYF. For the CDR3, the DNA is TGTGCCAGCAGCCTACTCTTAGCGGGATTTTACGAGCAGTACTTC.

This clone occurred a few times. Sequence at one end of the junction differs from germline and may be a read error. The chain carries TRBV10-3 and TRBJ1-6, with a weak D call TRBD1 (5 bases). The CDR3 length is 12 residues. Germline V gene lookup returns CDR1 ENHRY and CDR2 SYGVKD. The chain's CDR3 is CAISESSRIRVF. The CDR3 DNA reads as TGTGCCATCAGTGAGTCTTCCAGGATCAGGGTCTTT.

The chain recombines TRBV5-5 with TRBJ2-5; perhaps TRBD2 as D (6 bases). The CDR3 has 13 residues. The germline gives CDR1 SGHKS, CDR2 YYEKEE (reference sequence). Trimming took off 5 bases at V and 0 bases at J, with 8 bases between the two ends. CDR3 bases: TGTGCCAGCAGGGGGGACTACCAAGAGACCCAGTACTTC. The encoded protein is CASRGDYQETQYF.

The CDR3 spells CAWAGQPNEKLFF. The DNA for the CDR3 is TGTGCCTGGGCGGGACAGCCTAATGAAAAACTGTTTTTT. V is TRBV30 and J is TRBJ1-4; 7 bases map to TRBD1. The CDR3 contains 13 residues. The germline V gene encodes CDR1 GTSNPN and CDR2 SVGIG (reference sequence). Germline trimming cut 5 bases from V and 3 bases from J; bases unmatched to any gene: 3.

The chain carries TRBV5-1 and TRBJ2-7; 9 bases fit TRBD1. The J segment lost 6 bases and the V segment lost 4 bases, leaving 8 bases of the junction unmatched. Germline lookup yields CDR1 SGHRS and CDR2 YFSETQ. This CDR3 is 14 amino acids long. The CDR3 sequence: CASSAGQGSREQYF. The CDR3 region has the DNA TGCGCCAGCAGCGCGGGACAGGGTAGCCGCGAGCAGTACTTC.

The chain has TRBV28 and TRBJ1-4; D possibly corresponds to TRBD1 (5 bases). There are 13 residues in the CDR3. Trimming stripped 6 bases from V and 5 bases from J, with 10 bases between. Germline loops: CDR1 MDHEN, CDR2 SYDVKM. The chain's CDR3 is CASRTGGNEKLFF. The DNA for the CDR3 is TGTGCCAGCAGGACCGGGGGGAATGAAAAACTGTTTTTT.

This clone occurred once. The genes are TRBV29-1 and TRBJ2-5; 8 nucleotides line up with TRBD2. The CDR3 has 13 amino acids. Germline-derived CDR1 and CDR2 are SQVTM and ANQGSEA. The ends lost 5 bases at V and 5 bases at J; junction bases unmatched: 7. The CDR3 bases are TGCAGCGTTCCGGGACTAGGTGGGGAGACCCAGTACTTC. It yields the protein CSVPGLGGETQYF.

The chain employs TRBV11-3 and TRBJ2-1; D perhaps matches TRBD1 (6 bases). The V gene lost 5 bases and the J gene lost 7 bases, with 15 bases spanning the gap. This CDR3 contains 14 residues. CDR1 is SGHNT, CDR2 YENEEA, per germline. CDR3 sequence reads: CASSPLTGGNEQFF. The CDR3 DNA sequence: TGTGCCAGCAGCCCTTTGACAGGCGGGAATGAGCAGTTCTTC. The variable domain in full, with the rest retrieved from reference TRBV11-3 and TRBJ2-1, is EAGVVQSPRYKIIEKKQPVAFWCNPISGHNTLYWYLQNLGQGPELLIRYENEEAVDDSQLPKDRFSAERLKGVDSTLKIQPAELGDSAVYLCASSPLTGGNEQFFGPGTRLTVL.

The chain joins TRBV7-9 to TRBJ2-1; 8 bases agree with TRBD2. CDR1 is SEHNR, CDR2 FQNEAQ, per germline (reference sequence). CDR3 length: 17 residues. The junction had 7 bases not matched to a gene; V was cut back by 3 bases and J by 0 bases. The CDR3 region has the DNA TGTGCCAGCAGCTTGGGTAGCGGGGACCCCTCCTACAATGAGCAGTTCTTC. It specifies CASSLGSGDPSYNEQFF.

The genes are TRBV6-6 and TRBJ1-2, with 7 bases that match TRBD1. CDR1 is MNHNY, CDR2 SVGAGI, per germline (reference sequence). The CDR3 has 13 amino acids. V was clipped by 5 bases and J by 2 bases; unmatched bases: 2. DNA for the CDR3: TGTGCCAGCAGTGGGACAGCGAACTATGGCTACACCTTC. Amino acids: CASSGTANYGYTF.

Comment on this clone: Other DNA sequences in the sample encode the same CDR3. The genes are TRBV7-9 and TRBJ1-2, with 7 bases aligning to TRBD1. From germline, CDR1 is SEHNR and CDR2 FQNEAQ (reference sequence). The CDR3 is made up of 13 amino acids. Trimming removed 5 bases from V and 4 bases from J; junction bases left unmatched: 4. The CDR3 loop is CASSLGQSYGYTF. The DNA for the CDR3 is TGTGCCAGCAGCCTGGGACAGAGCTATGGCTACACCTTC.

The chain employs TRBV29-1 and TRBJ1-2; TRBD1 matches at 7 bases. This CDR3 has 16 amino acids. CDR1 and CDR2 (germline): SQVTM, ANQGSEA. V lost 6 bases and J lost 1; bases outside the gene matches: 14. The CDR3 DNA is TGCAGCGTGGGTAGACAGGGTTTTAGTGGTAACTATGGCTACACCTTC. It encodes CSVGRQGFSGNYGYTF.

The chain recombines TRBV5-1 with TRBJ2-1; TRBD2 might be the D (5 bases). Germline V gene data show CDR1 as SGHRS and CDR2 as YFSETQ. V lost 2 bases, J lost 2 bases, and 11 bases lay in between. This CDR3 region has 15 residues. CDR3 in amino acids: CASSLGSGAYNEQFF. CDR3 DNA: TGCGCCAGCAGCTTAGGGAGCGGAGCCTACAATGAGCAGTTCTTC.

The chain joins TRBV7-9 to TRBJ1-1; D is unresolved. V was pared by 4 bases and J by 3 bases, with 15 bases between. The CDR3 contains 15 residues. The germline V gene has CDR1 SEHNR and CDR2 FQNEAQ (reference sequence). This chain's CDR3 is CASSSRLGRDTEAFF. CDR3 bases: TGTGCCAGCAGCTCTAGACTGGGGAGGGACACTGAAGCTTTCTTT.

This chain links TRBV25-1 with TRBJ1-4; D uncertain. Germline V gives CDR1 MGHDK, CDR2 SYGVNS. The CDR3 extends over 14 amino acids. Trimming cost V 2 bases and J 8 bases, with 12 bases left between them. The chain's CDR3 is CASSERGVIEKLFF. DNA of the CDR3: TGTGCCAGCAGTGAACGGGGTGTGATAGAAAAACTGTTTTTT.

This clone is a singleton in its sample. The CDR3 reads CAWSVAYNQPQHF. CDR3 DNA: TGTGCCTGGAGTGTGGCATACAATCAGCCCCAGCATTTT. The chain employs TRBV30 and TRBJ1-5; D gene ambiguous. The CDR3 runs 13 residues. CDR1 GTSNPN and CDR2 SVGIG come from the germline V gene (reference sequence). Deletions cut 0 bases from V and 3 bases from J, with 6 bases between.

The chain has TRBV18 and TRBJ2-3; 8 nucleotides align to TRBD2. The CDR3 has 16 residues. V gave up 5 bases and J gave up 1 base; unmatched junction bases: 8. The V gene's germline CDR1 is KGHSH and CDR2 LQKENI. The CDR3 protein is CASSGSGTSRTDTQYF. The DNA of the CDR3 is TGTGCCAGCTCAGGGTCCGGGACTAGTCGCACAGATACGCAGTATTTT. Using reference TRBV18 and TRBJ2-3 for the parts outside the CDR3, the full variable domain is NAGVMQNPRHLVRRRGQEARLRCSPMKGHSHVYWYRQLPEEGLKFMVYLQKENIIDESGMPKERFSAEFPKEGPSILRIQQVVRGDSAAYFCASSGSGTSRTDTQYFGPGTRLTVL.

The chain couples TRBV19 to TRBJ1-5, with 8 bases fitting TRBD1. The CDR3 spans 16 residues. Germline CDR1 LNHDA, CDR2 SQIVND (reference sequence). The V and J ends lost 5 bases and 7 bases, in that order; junction bases with no gene match: 13. The DNA for the CDR3 is TGTGCCAGTAGTCCCTGGGGACAGGACTGGGGGCAGCCCCAGCATTTT. It encodes CASSPWGQDWGQPQHF.

The rearrangement uses TRBV15 and TRBJ2-2; tentatively, D is TRBD2 (5 bases). The CDR3 spans 16 residues. Trimming took 2 bases from V and 3 from J, leaving 13 bases between them. In germline, CDR1 is LNHNV, CDR2 YYDKDF (reference sequence). Written as DNA, the CDR3 is TGTGCCACCAGCAGAAGGACTTTATCCCACACCGGGGAGCTGTTTTTT. Amino acids: CATSRRTLSHTGELFF.

V and J are TRBV20-1 and TRBJ2-2; 9 positions agree with TRBD1. This CDR3 is built from 15 residues. Germline lookup yields CDR1 DFQATT and CDR2 SNEGSKA (reference sequence). The trim removed 3 bases at V and 1 base at J, leaving 3 bases unmatched. The CDR3: CSASRGQGNTGELFF. For the CDR3, the DNA is TGCAGTGCTAGTCGGGGACAGGGGAACACCGGGGAGCTGTTTTTT.

The rearrangement uses TRBV28 and TRBJ1-5; 8 nucleotides match TRBD1. The CDR3 runs to 14 residues. CDR1 is MDHEN and CDR2 is SYDVKM in the germline V gene. V lost 5 bases to trimming and J lost 6 bases; unmatched junction nucleotides: 6. CDR3 coding DNA: TGTGCCAGCAGTGTCCCAGGGGGCAGTCAGCCCCAGCATTTT. The encoded protein is CASSVPGGSQPQHF.

The table lists this clone with a few counts. This chain joins TRBV7-2 and TRBJ2-1; 7 bases are shared with TRBD1. Germline-derived CDR1 and CDR2 are SGHTA and FQGNSA. This CDR3 region has 14 residues. V shed 7 bases, J shed 3 bases, and the junction held 6 bases outside the gene matches. CDR3 sequence (DNA): TGTGCCAGCAAGGCGCCAGGGGGCTACAATGAGCAGTTCTTC. This translates into CASKAPGGYNEQFF.

The chain couples TRBV20-1 to TRBJ1-2; D gene unclear. Germline V gene data show CDR1 as DFQATT and CDR2 as SNEGSKA (reference sequence). The CDR3 loop spans 10 amino acids. The CDR3 loop reads CIPGSYGYTF. CDR3 coding DNA: TGCATCCCGGGATCTTATGGCTACACCTTC.

This chain links TRBV2 with TRBJ2-2; D perhaps matches TRBD1 (6 bases). Germline V gene lookup returns CDR1 SNHLY and CDR2 FYNNEI. Trimming took off 4 bases at V and 0 bases at J, with 9 bases between the two ends. The CDR3 has 15 amino acids. CDR3 loop: CASSVTGTNTGELFF. The CDR3 coding sequence is TGTGCCAGCAGTGTTACAGGGACGAACACCGGGGAGCTGTTTTTT.

This CDR3 is CANQKGAGNQPQHF. The CDR3 DNA follows: TGTGCCAATCAGAAGGGGGCAGGCAATCAGCCCCAGCATTTT. The chain combines TRBV9 with TRBJ1-5; 7 bases are a match to TRBD1. The V gene's germline CDR1 is SGDLS and CDR2 YYNGEE. Trimming cost V 9 bases and J 2 bases; bases outside gene matches: 8. The CDR3 contains 14 residues.

The CDR3 DNA reads as TGTGCCAGTTCACAGGGAATGAGTGAGCAGTTCTTC. It yields the protein CASSQGMSEQFF. The rearrangement joins TRBV6-6 to TRBJ2-1; a weak D match, TRBD1 (6 bases). The germline CDR1 and CDR2 sequences are MNHNY and SVGAGI (reference sequence). The CDR3 loop spans 12 amino acids. The ends were cut back, 9 bases at V and 9 bases at J, with 15 bases in the middle.

The chain uses TRBV27 and TRBJ1-6; 9 bases map to TRBD1. Trimming cost V 6 bases and J 5 bases; bases outside gene matches: 5. The CDR3 has 15 residues. CDR1 is MNHEY, CDR2 SMNVEV, per germline (reference sequence). The CDR3 region has the DNA TGTGCCAGCAGCCCTGGACAGGGGAATAATTCACCCCTCCACTTT. Protein: CASSPGQGNNSPLHF.